These T cell receptor beta chains were read from a single sample in a study of blood T cell repertoires in COVID-19. Sequencing was performed with immunoSEQ multiplex PCR; in TCRdb, only in-frame clones are kept and a portion is missing. The data show around 200,000 clones, with 85% to 90% seen just once and 2% to 2.5% held by the top ten. The sequencing sample was made of peripheral blood. The source is a woman between 45 and 60 years old with acute or convalescent COVID-19. The conserved cysteine and the conserved F or W are not part of the CDR3 here. The order of the fields is J gene, V gene, CDR3 protein.

TRBJ2-1 | TRBV5-1 | ASSEGGGYEQF
TRBJ2-7 | TRBV9 | ASNREQWKDEQY
TRBJ1-1 | TRBV3-1/TRBV3-2 | ASSQADTEAF
TRBJ2-3 | TRBV7-9 | ASSLVPLAGGDTQY
TRBJ2-3 | TRBV5-4 | ASSLSGPTDTQY
TRBJ1-6 | TRBV5-4 | ASSRSTDRGSPLH
TRBJ2-5 | TRBV18 | ASSPGVAGAPETQY
TRBJ2-3 | TRBV19 | ASSGTGRADTQY
TRBJ2-3 | TRBV7-6 | ASSLGTGGGSTDTQY
TRBJ2-1 | TRBV30 | AWPRQREVSHGRSYNEQF
TRBJ2-4 | TRBV5-1 | ASSSDREGGKGNIQY
TRBJ2-7 | TRBV19 | ASRRSGFGAYEQY
TRBJ1-6 | TRBV9 | ASSAGPTGPLYNSPLH
TRBJ2-1 | TRBV3-1/TRBV3-2 | ASSQEAQRDQKQF
TRBJ1-1 | TRBV5-5 | ASSLEGRGKAF
TRBJ2-2 | TRBV9 | ASSVGGLAPGELF
TRBJ2-1 | TRBV3-1/TRBV3-2 | ASSQDLAGVGDNEQF
TRBJ2-7 | TRBV6-6 | ASSYSKDRVRYEQY
TRBJ1-2 | TRBV6-2/TRBV6-3 | ASSHQQGRLGGYT
TRBJ2-1 | TRBV6-5 | AASRYNEQF